What follows describes a single T cell receptor beta chain. This clonotype registers as medium-sized (0.01 to 0.1%) within its sample. The specificity of this receptor is unknown. Qualities for individual bases were not recorded, and no much larger clone is one base off. The data were obtained in a study of molecular identifiers for immune sequencing clone quantification (dated by TCRdb to the late 2010s). About the investigation overall: In a replicate experiment, RNA from approximately 22,000 or 94,000 naive CD8 T cells was split into five aliquots, four of which were sequenced. CD8 T cells were used in a methods study to benchmark molecular-identifier clustering-based TCR repertoire sequencing (MIDCIRS) and TCR RNA copy counting. The investigation overall reported the following: Around 2.8 recovered TCR RNA copies per cell were obtained by modeling, versus about 10 by digital PCR, implying a capture efficiency of 25% to 35%. When barcode sub-clustering was not used, chimeric consensus sequences inflated TCR diversity, with chimeras reaching as high as 47%. Spiked-in Jurkat TCR RNA equal to a single cell's worth was reported to be detectable even within 1,100,000 naive CD8 T cells. Naive libraries contained spiked-in Jurkat TCR RNA (more than nine copies' worth), which is not part of the donor repertoire. Highly expanded clone sizes could be underestimated if identical TCR molecules share a barcode. Clones above 20 RNA copies held over 97% of molecules in CMV-specific effector cells but under 1% in naive cells.

Libraries were constructed by PCR. Sequencing took place on a NextSeq 500. Bulk TCR libraries were prepared as previously described, using TCR primers listed in Table S5. Total RNA was purified with the Qiagen AllPrep DNA/RNA kit. Before any analysis, reads coming from multiple sequencing runs of the same library were combined into one pool. Per the source publication's procedure: Only reads with exact TCR constant sequence were kept, trimmed to 150 nt, and grouped by their 12-nt molecular barcodes. Reads within each barcode group were sub-clustered using a 15% Levenshtein threshold, and quality-weighted consensus sequences were constructed for each RNA molecule. Non-functional sequences were filtered out, along with any lower-count sequence sitting one edit away from another sequence. Barcode sub-clusters with fewer than 20% of the maximum read count were removed, based on fitting two negative binomial distributions. The raw public data were reprocessed by TCRdb itself: fastp quality trimming at Q25, MiXCR clonotype calling, in-frame beta chains only. Each record represents a unique CDR3 protein, reported with the most common genes and DNA among its rows. These V and J calls rely on TCRdb rather than the paper's analysis. In all, the sample holds 37,000 or so distinct CDR3 sequences, and about 24% of those were seen once. The top ten constitute about 1% of the sample.

The germline V gene encodes CDR1 MDHEN and CDR2 SYDVKM. Measured from the cysteine to the phenylalanine, the CDR3 is 16 residues long. The DNA shown is the 48-base CDR3, in frame from base 1. The V end loses 5 bases and the J end loses 4 bases, and a stretch of 19 bases separates them. Naive CD8 T cell libraries were made from roughly 20,000 to 1,000,000 sorted cells using 10%, 30% or 50% of purified RNA. On a BD FACSAria II, naive CD8 T cells were FACS-sorted as CD8+CD4-CCR7+CD45RA+ and collected into RLT Plus buffer. To test detection sensitivity, Jurkat RNA equivalent to ten TCR copies was spiked into samples of roughly 18,000-1,100,000 naive CD8 T cells. CD8 T cells were enriched with RosetteSep CD8+ T Cell Enrichment Cocktail and Ficoll-Paque, followed by ACK red cell lysis.

Recombination connected TRBV28 to TRBJ2-3; TRBD1 could be the D gene, as 5 bases match. The sequenced material came from naive CD8+ T cells from blood, with Jurkat cell RNA spiked in. The cell subset or site label, read with the paper, signifies: FACS-sorted CD8+CD4-CCR7+CD45RA+ naive T cells. The receptor was derived from a human donor in good health. Some libraries in this study had Jurkat cell RNA spiked in. CDR3 reads: CASSPRDLAGPDTQYF. Here is the DNA: TGTGCCAGCAGTCCTAGAGACCTCGCAGGGCCAGATACGCAGTATTTT.